Listed below are T cell receptor beta chains from one sample, sequenced in a study of T cells in Graves' hyperthyroidism and ophthalmopathy. TCRdb ran MiXCR on the multiplex PCR reads and lists one entry per CDR3 protein. The table records approximately 700,000 distinct CDR3 sequences, over 15% of them present only once. Material for sequencing was blood. These receptors came from a man aged 18 to 30 with Graves' hyperthyroidism. The CDR3 runs from the conserved cysteine through the conserved F or W. Each record gives: V gene, clone size, D gene, J gene, CDR3 DNA, CDR3 protein. A D gene is named only where the DNA matches it firmly. The size field is filled for only some rows; it gives once, few, many or a size class.

v_call: TRBV2; clone_size: many; d_call: NA; j_call: TRBJ2-7; cdr3_nt: TGTGCCAGCAGTGTCGCGACTTCTGAGGCCGAGCAGTACTTC; cdr3_aa: CASSVATSEAEQYF
v_call: TRBV29-1; clone_size: NA; d_call: TRBD1; j_call: TRBJ2-3; cdr3_nt: TGCAGCGTTGAAGGTCTGAGGACAGGGGGCACGGCAGATACGCAGTATTTT; cdr3_aa: CSVEGLRTGGTADTQYF
v_call: TRBV7-2; clone_size: many; d_call: NA; j_call: TRBJ1-2; cdr3_nt: TGTGCCAGCAGCGGACCCGGTGGCCTCTATGGCTACACCTTC; cdr3_aa: CASSGPGGLYGYTF
v_call: TRBV19; clone_size: few; d_call: NA; j_call: TRBJ1-1; cdr3_nt: TGTGCCAGTAGTATTGGAGGGCCGCACACTGAAGCTTTCTTT; cdr3_aa: CASSIGGPHTEAFF
v_call: TRBV7-8; clone_size: NA; d_call: NA; j_call: TRBJ2-2; cdr3_nt: TGTGCCAGCAGCTTAGTTGGTATACCTCGTCCTGTGGAGCTGTTTTTT; cdr3_aa: CASSLVGIPRPVELFF
v_call: TRBV20-1; clone_size: many; d_call: TRBD1; j_call: TRBJ2-5; cdr3_nt: TGCAGTGCTAGAAACAGGGGCCGGGAGACCCAGTACTTC; cdr3_aa: CSARNRGRETQYF
v_call: TRBV28; clone_size: many; d_call: TRBD2; j_call: TRBJ2-1; cdr3_nt: TGTGCCAGCAGGGGAGGGGAGTTCTTC; cdr3_aa: CASRGGEFF
v_call: TRBV19; clone_size: few; d_call: NA; j_call: TRBJ2-1; cdr3_nt: TGTGCCAGTAGTATAACTCCGTCTCCCTCCGATGAGCAGTTCTTC; cdr3_aa: CASSITPSPSDEQFF
v_call: TRBV7-2; clone_size: many; d_call: NA; j_call: TRBJ2-7; cdr3_nt: TGTGCCAGCAGCCGGGTGGGGTCCCACGAGCAGTACTTC; cdr3_aa: CASSRVGSHEQYF
v_call: TRBV29-1; clone_size: NA; d_call: TRBD1; j_call: TRBJ2-5; cdr3_nt: TGCGGGGCCCAGGACAGGGGAGGTGGAGAGACCCAGTACTTC; cdr3_aa: CGAQDRGGGETQYF
v_call: TRBV12-3/TRBV12-4; clone_size: many; d_call: NA; j_call: TRBJ1-1; cdr3_nt: TGTGCCAGCAGTCGACAGCGGACTGAAGCTTTCTTT; cdr3_aa: CASSRQRTEAFF
v_call: TRBV20-1; clone_size: many; d_call: NA; j_call: TRBJ2-3; cdr3_nt: TGCAGTGCTAGAGGGAGTCGGTCTAGCACAGATACGCAGTATTTT; cdr3_aa: CSARGSRSSTDTQYF
v_call: TRBV4-1; clone_size: few; d_call: TRBD1; j_call: TRBJ1-1; cdr3_nt: TGCGCCAGCAGCCCAGGGGGACAGACCATGAACACTGAAGCTTTCTTT; cdr3_aa: CASSPGGQTMNTEAFF
v_call: TRBV19; clone_size: few; d_call: NA; j_call: TRBJ2-1; cdr3_nt: TGTGCCAGTAGTATAGCCGCCAATGAGCAGTTCTTC; cdr3_aa: CASSIAANEQFF
v_call: TRBV11-2; clone_size: NA; d_call: TRBD2; j_call: TRBJ2-7; cdr3_nt: TGTGCCAGCAGCCCGTCGACTAGCGGGAGAACCCCGCGGACCTACGAGCAGTACTTC; cdr3_aa: CASSPSTSGRTPRTYEQYF
v_call: TRBV7-2; clone_size: many; d_call: NA; j_call: TRBJ2-2; cdr3_nt: TGTGCCAGCAGCTTACGTTGGGCAGATCCCACCGGGGAGCTGTTTTTT; cdr3_aa: CASSLRWADPTGELFF
v_call: TRBV3-1; clone_size: many; d_call: TRBD2; j_call: TRBJ2-2; cdr3_nt: TGTGCCAGCAGCCCCCTAACTAGCGGGAAGAACACCGGGGAGCTGTTTTTT; cdr3_aa: CASSPLTSGKNTGELFF
v_call: TRBV11-2; clone_size: few; d_call: NA; j_call: TRBJ2-7; cdr3_nt: TGTGCCAGCAGCTCTGGGGCGGGGGCGGCCCTCGAGCAGTACTTC; cdr3_aa: CASSSGAGAALEQYF
v_call: TRBV27; clone_size: NA; d_call: NA; j_call: TRBJ1-5; cdr3_nt: TGTGCCAGCAGTTTATCGGGGGGAGGGCTCAATCAGCCCCAGCATTTT; cdr3_aa: CASSLSGGGLNQPQHF
v_call: TRBV19; clone_size: few; d_call: NA; j_call: TRBJ2-1; cdr3_nt: TGTGCCAGTAAAAGGGGTGGGTCCTACAATGAGCAGTTCTTC; cdr3_aa: CASKRGGSYNEQFF
v_call: TRBV30; clone_size: NA; d_call: TRBD2; j_call: TRBJ2-7; cdr3_nt: TGTGCCCTGTGGGGGGGTGGGAGCTCCTACGAGCAGTACTTC; cdr3_aa: CALWGGGSSYEQYF
v_call: TRBV3-1; clone_size: NA; d_call: NA; j_call: TRBJ1-2; cdr3_nt: TGTGCCAGCACCCAGGGGCGCTATGGCTACACCTTC; cdr3_aa: CASTQGRYGYTF
v_call: TRBV28; clone_size: few; d_call: TRBD1; j_call: TRBJ2-2; cdr3_nt: TGTGCCGCCAGGACAGGAGCGGCCGGGGAGCTGTTTTTT; cdr3_aa: CAARTGAAGELFF
v_call: TRBV5-1; clone_size: NA; d_call: TRBD2; j_call: TRBJ2-1; cdr3_nt: TGCGCCAGCAGCTTGTATAGCGGGAGGGCAAATGAGCAGTTCTTC; cdr3_aa: CASSLYSGRANEQFF
v_call: TRBV7-9; clone_size: few; d_call: NA; j_call: TRBJ2-3; cdr3_nt: TGTGCCAGCAGCTTAGTAGGGGTCCATACGCAGTATTTT; cdr3_aa: CASSLVGVHTQYF
v_call: TRBV6-1; clone_size: NA; d_call: TRBD2; j_call: TRBJ2-3; cdr3_nt: TGTGCCAGCAGTCTATGGGAGGCCAGCGGGAGAGACACAGATACGCAGTATTTT; cdr3_aa: CASSLWEASGRDTDTQYF
v_call: TRBV27; clone_size: many; d_call: NA; j_call: TRBJ1-1; cdr3_nt: TGTGCCAGCAGTTTAAGTGGATACACTGAAGCTTTCTTT; cdr3_aa: CASSLSGYTEAFF
v_call: TRBV4-1; clone_size: few; d_call: NA; j_call: TRBJ2-1; cdr3_nt: TGCGCCAGCAGCCCCACCCCCGGGACCCAACTTATTTTCAATGAGCAGTTCTTC; cdr3_aa: CASSPTPGTQLIFNEQFF
v_call: TRBV12-3/TRBV12-4; clone_size: many; d_call: NA; j_call: TRBJ1-2; cdr3_nt: TGTGCCAGCAGTTATAGCCAGGGAGCCTATGGCTACACCTTC; cdr3_aa: CASSYSQGAYGYTF
v_call: TRBV14; clone_size: once; d_call: NA; j_call: TRBJ2-6; cdr3_nt: TGTGCCAGCAGCCTTCTCGGCGGGGCCAACGTCCTGACTTTC; cdr3_aa: CASSLLGGANVLTF
v_call: TRBV5-4; clone_size: NA; d_call: TRBD2; j_call: TRBJ2-7; cdr3_nt: TGTGCCAGCAGCCCTCCCGGGACTAGCGGAAACTACGAGCAGTACTTC; cdr3_aa: CASSPPGTSGNYEQYF
v_call: TRBV7-3; clone_size: few; d_call: NA; j_call: TRBJ2-7; cdr3_nt: TGTGCCAGCAGCTCCAGTTGGGGTGGCGAGCAGTACTTC; cdr3_aa: CASSSSWGGEQYF
v_call: TRBV11-2; clone_size: many; d_call: NA; j_call: TRBJ2-3; cdr3_nt: TGTGCCAGCAGCTTTGTCCGGGACAAAGATACGCAGTATTTT; cdr3_aa: CASSFVRDKDTQYF
v_call: TRBV28; clone_size: many; d_call: TRBD2; j_call: TRBJ2-3; cdr3_nt: TGTGCCAGCAGTCCCGGACTAGCGGGAGGGCCGCATACGCAGTATTTT; cdr3_aa: CASSPGLAGGPHTQYF
v_call: TRBV10-3; clone_size: few; d_call: NA; j_call: TRBJ2-1; cdr3_nt: TGTGCCATCAGTAACACCAGGGCTAGCTCCTACAATGAGCAGTTCTTC; cdr3_aa: CAISNTRASSYNEQFF
v_call: TRBV27; clone_size: NA; d_call: TRBD1; j_call: TRBJ1-1; cdr3_nt: TGTGCCAGCAGTGTTCAGGGGGCGAGCACTGAAGCTTTCTTT; cdr3_aa: CASSVQGASTEAFF
v_call: TRBV20-1; clone_size: many; d_call: TRBD1; j_call: TRBJ1-2; cdr3_nt: TGCAGTGCCAGAACCGGGACAGGGTATGGGGATGGCTACACCTTC; cdr3_aa: CSARTGTGYGDGYTF
v_call: TRBV10-3; clone_size: NA; d_call: NA; j_call: TRBJ1-2; cdr3_nt: TGTGCCATCAGTGAGTCTGGTGGGACAGGCTACACCTTC; cdr3_aa: CAISESGGTGYTF
v_call: TRBV20-1; clone_size: NA; d_call: TRBD2; j_call: TRBJ2-7; cdr3_nt: TGCAGTGCTCTGGCGGTGACTAGCGGGAGGGCCTACGAGCAGTACTTC; cdr3_aa: CSALAVTSGRAYEQYF
v_call: TRBV18; clone_size: many; d_call: NA; j_call: TRBJ1-2; cdr3_nt: TGTGCCAGCAGTCCTGACGGTAACTATGGCTACACCTTC; cdr3_aa: CASSPDGNYGYTF
v_call: TRBV18; clone_size: few; d_call: TRBD1; j_call: TRBJ1-3; cdr3_nt: TGTGCCAGCTCACCCCCGGGACAGCTACCTTCTGGAAACACCATATATTTT; cdr3_aa: CASSPPGQLPSGNTIYF
v_call: TRBV14; clone_size: NA; d_call: NA; j_call: TRBJ2-2; cdr3_nt: TGTGCCAGCAGCCAAGTCCCGGGCCGGGAGCTGTTTTTT; cdr3_aa: CASSQVPGRELFF
v_call: TRBV2; clone_size: many; d_call: NA; j_call: TRBJ1-2; cdr3_nt: TGTGCCAGCAGCGGAGTCACAGACTACTATGGCTACACCTTC; cdr3_aa: CASSGVTDYYGYTF
v_call: TRBV29-1; clone_size: few; d_call: NA; j_call: TRBJ2-2; cdr3_nt: TGCAGCGTTGAAGTCGGTACGAACACCGGGGAGCTGTTTTTT; cdr3_aa: CSVEVGTNTGELFF
v_call: TRBV18; clone_size: many; d_call: TRBD1; j_call: TRBJ1-1; cdr3_nt: TGTGCCAGCTCACCGGACAGGACGGTACAGAACACTGAAGCTTTCTTT; cdr3_aa: CASSPDRTVQNTEAFF
v_call: TRBV29-1; clone_size: NA; d_call: NA; j_call: TRBJ1-2; cdr3_nt: TGCAGCATATCTAGGAGAGGTGACTATGGCTACACCTTC; cdr3_aa: CSISRRGDYGYTF
v_call: TRBV24-1; clone_size: few; d_call: NA; j_call: TRBJ2-1; cdr3_nt: TGTGCCACCAGTGACCCTGCCCCCAATGAGCAGTTCTTC; cdr3_aa: CATSDPAPNEQFF
v_call: TRBV7-3; clone_size: few; d_call: NA; j_call: TRBJ1-3; cdr3_nt: TGTGCCAGCAGCCACAGGACAGACACCGATGGAAACACCATATATTTT; cdr3_aa: CASSHRTDTDGNTIYF
v_call: TRBV9; clone_size: few; d_call: NA; j_call: TRBJ2-1; cdr3_nt: TGTGCCAGCAGCGTGTGGGACCAAATGATGACCTACAATGAGCAGTTCTTC; cdr3_aa: CASSVWDQMMTYNEQFF